The present entry profiles one TCR beta chain with its context. The antigen remains undetermined. The V gene's germline CDR1 is MNHEY and CDR2 SMNVEV (reference sequence). There are 14 residues in the CDR3. J lost 6 bases, V lost 6 bases, and 6 bases had no gene match. This entry is derived from a study of cytomegalovirus exposure and HLA in healthy donors. Amplification used 60 Vbeta primers and 13 Jbeta primers. This table comes from immunoSEQ multiplex PCR, and its TCRdb copy is limited to in-frame clones, with some not included. This sample's table has some 75,000 clones. Overall study findings and caveats: Immune exposure was documented only through CMV serostatus. Confirmation was obtained in vitro that a few CMV-associated chains are specific for CMV antigens.

Sequencing was done on a sample of PBMCs. This clonotype was sampled from a boy aged 5-17 years in good health and CMV-seronegative. The chain recombines TRBV27 with TRBJ1-5, with TRBD1 matching over 9 bases. Here the CDR3 reads CASRPTGGSQPQHF. DNA for the CDR3: TGTGCCAGCAGACCTACAGGGGGCAGTCAGCCCCAGCATTTT.